This TCR beta chain is from a study of T cell repertoires in cytomegalovirus infection. Study context: Public TCR beta signatures were indicative of both CMV infection and a matching HLA type.

Many counts were recorded for this clonotype. What it binds is unknown. MiXCR, run by TCRdb on the reads, gives a single entry per CDR3 protein. The table includes approximately 500,000 distinct CDR3 sequences, 11% detected once. General study results and limits: The study identified carriers of CMV plus the relevant HLA from cumulative public TCR beta family frequency. CMV-specific TCR beta clonotypes restricted by HLA-C were the ones dominating the ex vivo response.

This CDR3 comprises 17 residues. V was pared by 6 bases and J by 4 bases, with 22 bases between. The germline gives CDR1 LNHDA, CDR2 SQIVND (reference sequence). This chain connects TRBV19 to TRBJ1-5; possible D gene TRBD1, 6 bases. The sample consisted of PBMCs. The TCR sequence derives from a human donor in good health (CMV status not recorded). Some clones in this sample may be carry-over from other donors' samples. The chain's CDR3 is CASRTTGRLRLNQPQHF. Here the CDR3 DNA reads TGTGCCAGTAGGACAACAGGGAGATTACGCTTGAATCAGCCCCAGCATTTT.